The clone carrying this TCR beta chain came up a few times. Its antigen is undetermined. The authors produced TCR alpha and TCR beta cDNA libraries with sample barcodes and UMIs by 5'RACE using constant-segment primers. TCRdb itself ran the 5' RACE reads through MiXCR, one entry per CDR3 protein. The sample consists of approximately 300,000 distinct CDR3 sequences, around a sixth of them appearing once. These data are taken from a study of T-cell memory formation after mild COVID-19. Findings and caveats of the study: Contracting CD4+ clones lay largely in CM and EM, with CD8+ ones residing in EMRA.

Germline CDR1 and CDR2: SEHNR and FQNEAQ (reference sequence). V dropped 4 bases and J dropped 6 bases, with 9 bases sitting between them. CDR3 length: 13 amino acids. The chain uses TRBV7-9 and TRBJ1-4; D is unclear. Input material: PBMCs or a T cell subset sorted from them (not recorded which). The TCR was taken from a young man who had mild COVID-19 (a few samples of this study predate the infection). Cell type and time point are not known. CDR3: CASSSVPDEKLFF. The CDR3 nucleotides read TGTGCCAGCAGCTCGGTACCCGATGAAAAACTGTTTTTT.